Below are 5 T cell receptor beta chains sequenced from a single sample in a study of OX40 agonist ivuxolimab in advanced cancers. Assay: immunoSEQ multiplex PCR; the TCRdb copy retains only in-frame clones and omits some. The sample has around 100,000 clones, 85% to 95% seen once; the top ten hold around 0.25%. The material was CD4+ or CD8+ T cells sorted from blood, obtained in a trial of the OX40 agonist ivuxolimab. All receptors derive from an adult with an advanced solid tumor such as melanoma, head and neck, liver or kidney cancer.

The chain uses TRBV20-1 and TRBJ1-3; D uncertain. Between the trimmed V and J ends, which lost 3 bases and 4 bases, there was a span of 4 bases. CDR1 is DFQATT and CDR2 is SNEGSKA in the germline V gene (reference sequence). This CDR3 contains 11 residues. The CDR3 DNA is TGCAGTGCTAGTCACGGAAACACCATATATTTT. This sequence encodes CSASHGNTIYF.

The J gene is TRBJ2-5, the V gene TRBV28; no firm D call. V lost 6 bases to trimming and J lost 4 bases, with 15 bases between them. Germline CDR1 and CDR2: MDHEN and SYDVKM. This CDR3 spans 14 amino acids. In DNA, the CDR3 is TGTGCCAGCAGCCCTTCAAACAAAATAGAGACCCAGTACTTC. Translated: CASSPSNKIETQYF.

J is TRBJ1-3 and V is TRBV30; D ambiguous. Deletions cut 2 bases from V and 4 bases from J, with 18 bases between. The CDR3 totals 16 residues. The germline gives CDR1 GTSNPN, CDR2 SVGIG (reference sequence). Here the CDR3 DNA reads TGTGCCTGGAGTAATAGTGGCAGATCAGGAGGAAACACCATATATTTT. Protein sequence: CAWSNSGRSGGNTIYF. Complete variable domain (other parts from reference TRBV30 and TRBJ1-3): SQTIHQWPATLVQPVGSPLSLECTVEGTSNPNLYWYRQAAGRGLQLLFYSVGIGQISSEVPQNLSASRPQDRQFILSSKKLLLSDSGFYLCAWSNSGRSGGNTIYFGEGSWLTVV.

The chain combines TRBV25-1 with TRBJ2-1; weak D call: TRBD1 (6 bases). Germline values: CDR1 MGHDK, CDR2 SYGVNS. With 3 bases removed from V and 9 bases from J, the gap between germline ends came to 18 bases. The CDR3 contains 15 residues. The CDR3 reads CASSDDTIGGVEQFF. The CDR3 coding sequence is TGTGCCAGCAGTGATGATACAATAGGGGGAGTTGAGCAGTTCTTC.

CDR3 amino acids: CASSYEGRANQPQHF. CDR3 nucleotides: TGTGCCAGCAGTTATGAGGGGAGGGCCAATCAGCCCCAGCATTTT. This chain links TRBV6-6 with TRBJ1-5; tentative D call: TRBD1 (5 bases). The length of the CDR3 is 15 residues. V was cut by 3 bases and J by 3 bases, with 12 bases left in between. Germline CDR1 is MNHNY and CDR2 is SVGAGI (reference sequence).